This TCR beta chain was identified during a study of prognosis after radiotherapy for stage I lung cancer. Study information: Newly diagnosed primary stage I lung tumors occurred in around 13 patients, and oligometastatic NSCLC after surgical resection of the primary tumor occurred in roughly five. Each patient with non-small cell lung cancer was deemed medically inoperable.

This clonotype was found many times. What it binds is not known. Per the germline V gene, CDR1 is GTSNPN and CDR2 is SVGIG (reference sequence). V lost 3 bases and J 5 bases, leaving 13 bases between the germline ends. The length of the CDR3 is 13 residues. Two-round multiplex PCR on genomic DNA was the method by which TCR beta CDR3 was amplified. Primers were specific to each TRBV and TRBJ gene in first-round PCR. TCRdb itself ran the multiplex PCR reads through MiXCR, one entry per CDR3 protein. The sample has roughly 38,000 distinct CDR3 sequences; around 22% are singletons. Findings of the study overall: Reportedly, TRBV and TRBJ gene usage differed by presence of metastases in patients.

V and J are TRBV30 and TRBJ1-2, with no clear D. The sequences come from PBMCs, collected before or after stereotactic body radiation therapy (not recorded which). The TCR originated in a donor over 45 with non-small cell lung cancer. The CDR3 DNA is TGTGCCTGGAGGGTTCACCTAGAATATGGCTACACCTTC. Amino acid sequence: CAWRVHLEYGYTF.